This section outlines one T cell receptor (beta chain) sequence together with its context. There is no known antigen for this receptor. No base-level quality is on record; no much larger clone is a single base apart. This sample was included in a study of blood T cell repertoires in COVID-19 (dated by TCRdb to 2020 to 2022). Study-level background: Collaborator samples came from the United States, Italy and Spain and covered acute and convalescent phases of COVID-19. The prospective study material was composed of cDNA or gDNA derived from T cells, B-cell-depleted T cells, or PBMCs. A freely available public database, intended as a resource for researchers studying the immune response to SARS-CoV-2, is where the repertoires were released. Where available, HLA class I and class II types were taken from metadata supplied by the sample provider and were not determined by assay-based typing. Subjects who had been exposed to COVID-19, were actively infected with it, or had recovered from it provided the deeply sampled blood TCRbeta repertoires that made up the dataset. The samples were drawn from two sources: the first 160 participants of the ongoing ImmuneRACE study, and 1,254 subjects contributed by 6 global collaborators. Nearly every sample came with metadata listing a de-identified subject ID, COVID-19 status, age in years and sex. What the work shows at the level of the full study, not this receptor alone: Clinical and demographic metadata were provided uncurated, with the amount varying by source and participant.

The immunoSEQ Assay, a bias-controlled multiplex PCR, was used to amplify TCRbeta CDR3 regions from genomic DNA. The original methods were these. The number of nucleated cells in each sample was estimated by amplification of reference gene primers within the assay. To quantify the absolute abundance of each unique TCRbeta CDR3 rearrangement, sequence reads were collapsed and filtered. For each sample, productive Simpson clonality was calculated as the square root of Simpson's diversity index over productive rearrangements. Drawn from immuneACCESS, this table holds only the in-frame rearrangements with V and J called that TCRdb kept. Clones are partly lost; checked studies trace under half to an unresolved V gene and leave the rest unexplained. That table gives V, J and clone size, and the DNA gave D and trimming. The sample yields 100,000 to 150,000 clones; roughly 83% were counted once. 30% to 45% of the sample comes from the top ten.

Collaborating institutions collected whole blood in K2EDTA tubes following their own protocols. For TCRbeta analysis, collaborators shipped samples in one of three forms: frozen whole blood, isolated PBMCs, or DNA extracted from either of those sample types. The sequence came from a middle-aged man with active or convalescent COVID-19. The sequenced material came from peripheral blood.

The CDR3 sequence is CASSRPPGQGLRTDTQYF. The DNA reads as follows: TGTGCCAGCAGCAGACCCCCGGGACAGGGGCTGAGGACAGATACGCAGTATTTT. The receptor chain draws on TRBV9 and TRBJ2-3, with 10 bases aligning to TRBD1. The CDR3, cysteine through phenylalanine, is 18 amino acids long. Left in the record is the CDR3 DNA by itself, 54 bases read in frame from the first base. Trimming removed 4 bases from V and 3 bases from J; the gene matches leave 14 bases unexplained. From a lookup of the germline V gene, CDR1 and CDR2 are SGDLS and YYNGEE.